Below are 7 T cell receptor beta chains sequenced from a single sample in a study of shared clonotypes between healthy human individuals. Here immunoSEQ multiplex PCR was the method, and the copy in TCRdb shows in-frame clones only, minus some. The sample records roughly 500,000 clones, over 75% being singletons. Sequenced input: PBMCs. These receptors were collected from a woman in her thirties or forties in good health. Some clones in this sample may be carry-over from other donors' samples.

To note about this clone: The same CDR3 can be traced to other DNA sequences in this sample. The gene calls are TRBV5-1 and TRBJ2-5; D uncertain. The germline V gene has CDR1 SGHRS and CDR2 YFSETQ. With 8 bases removed from V and 2 bases from J, the gap between germline ends came to 10 bases. The CDR3 totals 12 residues. The CDR3 region is CASSLGQETQYF. CDR3 nucleotide sequence: TGCGCCAGTTCGCTGGGTCAAGAGACCCAGTACTTC. Full variable domain (outside the CDR3, taken from reference TRBV5-1 and TRBJ2-5): KAGVTQTPRYLIKTRGQQVTLSCSPISGHRSVSWYQQTPGQGLQFLFEYFSETQRNKGNFPGRFSGRQFSNSRSEMNVSTLELGDSALYLCASSLGQETQYFGPGTRLLVL.

The CDR3 is CASSGDTYYEQYF. The CDR3 nucleotides read TGTGCCAGCAGTGGGGACACCTACTACGAGCAGTACTTC. The V gene is TRBV27, the J gene TRBJ2-7; D perhaps matches TRBD1 (6 bases). Looked up from germline, CDR1 is MNHEY and CDR2 is SMNVEV (reference sequence). The CDR3 contains 13 residues. Trimming left V 5 bases short and J 3 bases short, with 11 bases between.

The rearrangement links TRBV14 to TRBJ1-1; D remains ambiguous. The CDR3 sequence is 15 residues long. Between the trimmed V and J ends, which lost 1 base and 3 bases, there was a span of 12 bases. Looked up from germline, CDR1 is SGHDN and CDR2 is FVKESK. The CDR3 bases are TGTGCCAGCAGCCAAGTGAGGTTGAGGGACACTGAAGCTTTCTTT. This translates into CASSQVRLRDTEAFF.

About this clone itself: This sequence is one base from a far larger clone and is likely a read error. The J gene is TRBJ2-2, the V gene TRBV10-2; TRBD1 is a possible D gene (5 bases). Germline loops: CDR1 WSHSY, CDR2 SAAADI. This CDR3 comprises 16 residues. The V end lost 0 bases, the J end lost 9 bases, and 17 bases lay between the germline ends. The CDR3 spells CASSESAGSGTRELFF. CDR3 DNA sequence: TGCGCCAGCAGTGAGTCGGCAGGGTCTGGTACCAGGGAGCTGTTTTTT.

The CDR3 region has the DNA TGTGCCATCAGTGAGAGGTGGCAGTGGTCGGTCTATGGCTACACCTTC. Translation: CAISERWQWSVYGYTF. The V and J genes are TRBV10-3 and TRBJ1-2; no firm D call. The length of the CDR3 is 16 residues. V was cut by 2 bases and J by 4 bases, with 17 bases left in between. The germline V gene has CDR1 ENHRY and CDR2 SYGVKD.

This clone showed up just a few times. The chain employs TRBV6-4 and TRBJ2-3; D gene uncertain. Per the germline V gene, CDR1 is MRHNA and CDR2 is SNTAGT. The CDR3 has 13 amino acids. Trimming shortened V by 4 bases and J by 2 bases, and 7 bases separated the two germline ends. In DNA form, the CDR3 reads TGTGCCAGCAGTGGTGGAGACACAGATACGCAGTATTTT. Translated: CASSGGDTDTQYF.

The V and J genes are TRBV10-3 and TRBJ2-5; 9 bases fit TRBD1. V was clipped by 4 bases and J by 6 bases; unmatched bases: 6. The CDR3 has 14 residues. Per germline, CDR1 ENHRY and CDR2 SYGVKD. In DNA, the CDR3 is TGTGCCATCAGTGTGGGGACAGGGTGGCAGACCCAGTACTTC. Translation: CAISVGTGWQTQYF.